This T cell receptor (beta chain) was sequenced during a study of cytomegalovirus exposure and HLA in healthy donors. Across the whole study: Early released data had about 85 million unique TCRs, all coming from HLA-typed donors.

Whole-study results and caveats: A later analysis, which compared TCR beta chains of equal frequency, found the HLA-associated ones more clonally expanded. Differences between HLA loci emerged in a later analysis of TCR association rates, with DRB1 most and HLA-C fewest.

Worth noting for this clone: Its antigen is as yet unknown.

Germline V gene lookup returns CDR1 SNHLY and CDR2 FYNNEI. V was trimmed by 6 bases and J by 4 bases, leaving 12 bases between them. The CDR3 is 14 residues long. The primer mix had 60 Vbeta and 13 Jbeta primers. Assay used: immunoSEQ multiplex PCR; TCRdb lists only in-frame clones, some missing. This table holds fewer than 200,000 clones, roughly 79% found once. The sequence was collected from a woman between 50 and 59 years old in good health and CMV-seronegative. The J gene is TRBJ2-2, the V gene TRBV2, with a tentative D call TRBD2 (5 bases). Sequencing was done on a sample of PBMCs. The CDR3 coding sequence is TGTGCCAGCAGGGACGGGGTGGGCACCGGGGAGCTGTTTTTT. Residues: CASRDGVGTGELFF.